This T cell receptor (beta chain) derives from a study of blood T cells in healthy people across ages. In germline, CDR1 is SGHRS, CDR2 YFSETQ. The V and J ends lost 0 bases and 0 bases, in that order; junction bases with no gene match: 4. This CDR3 has 16 amino acids. Sample-barcoded 5' priming and a J-beta primer mix drove a second PCR of 7 to 11 cycles. TCRdb passed the 5' RACE reads through MiXCR, listing each CDR3 protein once. The sample lists approximately 800,000 distinct CDR3 sequences; around 50% were seen once. This TCR came from a man aged 80 or over in good health. The chain uses TRBV5-1 and TRBJ2-5; TRBD1 aligns across 8 bases. What was sequenced was blood. The DNA of the CDR3 is TGCGCCAGCAGCTTGGGGGACAGGTCAAACCAAGAGACCCAGTACTTC. Its translation is CASSLGDRSNQETQYF.